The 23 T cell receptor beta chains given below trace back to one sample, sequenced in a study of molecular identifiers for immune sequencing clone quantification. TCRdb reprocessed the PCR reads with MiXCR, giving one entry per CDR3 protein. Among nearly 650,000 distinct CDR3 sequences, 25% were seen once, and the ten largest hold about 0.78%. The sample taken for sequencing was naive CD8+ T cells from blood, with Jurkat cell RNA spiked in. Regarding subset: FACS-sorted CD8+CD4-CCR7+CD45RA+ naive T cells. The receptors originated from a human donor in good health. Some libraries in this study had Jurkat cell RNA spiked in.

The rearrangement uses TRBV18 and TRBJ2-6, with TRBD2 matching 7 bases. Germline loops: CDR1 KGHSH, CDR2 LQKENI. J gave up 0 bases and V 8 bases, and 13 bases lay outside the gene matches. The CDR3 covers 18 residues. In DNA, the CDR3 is TGTGCCAGCACACGGGAGGACGAACTACACTCTGGGGCCAACGTCCTGACTTTC. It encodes CASTREDELHSGANVLTF.

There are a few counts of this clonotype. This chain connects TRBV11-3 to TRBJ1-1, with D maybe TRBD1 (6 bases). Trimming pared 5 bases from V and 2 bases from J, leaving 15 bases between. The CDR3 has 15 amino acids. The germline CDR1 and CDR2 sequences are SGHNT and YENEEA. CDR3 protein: CASSPRAGANTEAFF. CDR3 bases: TGTGCCAGCAGCCCTAGGGCGGGGGCCAACACTGAAGCTTTCTTT.

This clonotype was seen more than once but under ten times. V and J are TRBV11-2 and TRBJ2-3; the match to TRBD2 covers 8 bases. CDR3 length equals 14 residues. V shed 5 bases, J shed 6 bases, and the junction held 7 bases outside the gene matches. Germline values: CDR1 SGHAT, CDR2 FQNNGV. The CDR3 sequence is CASSKSGSLDTQYF. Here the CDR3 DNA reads TGTGCCAGCAGCAAGAGCGGGAGTCTCGATACGCAGTATTTT.

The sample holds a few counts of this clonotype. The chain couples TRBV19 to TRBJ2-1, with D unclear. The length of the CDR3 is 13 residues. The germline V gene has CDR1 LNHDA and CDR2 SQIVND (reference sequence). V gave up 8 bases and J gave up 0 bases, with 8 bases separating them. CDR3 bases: TGTGCCAGTCGACACGACTCCTACAATGAGCAGTTCTTC. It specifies CASRHDSYNEQFF.

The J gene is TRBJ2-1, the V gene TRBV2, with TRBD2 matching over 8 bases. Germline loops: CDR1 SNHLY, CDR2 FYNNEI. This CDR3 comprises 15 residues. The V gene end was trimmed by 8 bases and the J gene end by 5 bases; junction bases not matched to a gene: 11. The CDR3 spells CASGESGSSDNEQFF. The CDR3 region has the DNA TGTGCCAGCGGAGAAAGCGGGAGTAGCGACAATGAGCAGTTCTTC.

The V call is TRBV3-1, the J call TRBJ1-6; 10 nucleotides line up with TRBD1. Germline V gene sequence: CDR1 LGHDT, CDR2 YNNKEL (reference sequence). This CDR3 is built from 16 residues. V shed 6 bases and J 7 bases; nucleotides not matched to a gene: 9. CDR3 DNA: TGTGCCAGCAGAAGCCGGACAGGGGGGTTCAATTCACCCCTCCACTTT. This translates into CASRSRTGGFNSPLHF.

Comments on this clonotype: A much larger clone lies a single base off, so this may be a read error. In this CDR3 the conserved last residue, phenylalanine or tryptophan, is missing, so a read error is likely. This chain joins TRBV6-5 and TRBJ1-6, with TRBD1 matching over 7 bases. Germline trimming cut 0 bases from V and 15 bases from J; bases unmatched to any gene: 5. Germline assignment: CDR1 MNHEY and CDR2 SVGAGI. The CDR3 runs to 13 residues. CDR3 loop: CASSYSTGQVLHL. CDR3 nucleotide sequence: TGTGCCAGCAGTTACTCGACAGGGCAGGTCCTCCACCTT.

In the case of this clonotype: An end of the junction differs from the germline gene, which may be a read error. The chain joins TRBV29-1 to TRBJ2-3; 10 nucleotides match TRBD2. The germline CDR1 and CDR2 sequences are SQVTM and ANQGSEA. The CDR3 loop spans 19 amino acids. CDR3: CRVVGGLAGAGNGPDTQYF. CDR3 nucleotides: TGCCGCGTTGTTGGGGGCCTAGCGGGAGCCGGAAATGGGCCAGATACGCAGTATTTT.

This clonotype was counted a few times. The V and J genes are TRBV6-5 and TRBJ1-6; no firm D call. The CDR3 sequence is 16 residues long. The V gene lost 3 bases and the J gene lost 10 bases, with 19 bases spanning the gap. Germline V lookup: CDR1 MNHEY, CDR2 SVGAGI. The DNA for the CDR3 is TGTGCCAGCAGTTATAGGATCAGCCTTTTTGAATCACCCCTCCACTTT. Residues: CASSYRISLFESPLHF.

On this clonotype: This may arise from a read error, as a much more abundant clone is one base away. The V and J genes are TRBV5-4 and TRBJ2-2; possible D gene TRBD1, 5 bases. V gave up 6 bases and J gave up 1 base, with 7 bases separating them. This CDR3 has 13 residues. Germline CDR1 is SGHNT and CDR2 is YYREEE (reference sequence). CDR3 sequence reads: CASNGQNTGELFF. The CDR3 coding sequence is TGTGCCAGCAACGGACAGAACACCGGGGAGCTGTTTTTT.

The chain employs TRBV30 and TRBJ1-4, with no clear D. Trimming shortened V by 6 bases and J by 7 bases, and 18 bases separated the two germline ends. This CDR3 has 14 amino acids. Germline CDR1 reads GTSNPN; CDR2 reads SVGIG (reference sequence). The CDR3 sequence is CACINSYGPEKLFF. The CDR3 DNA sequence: TGTGCCTGCATTAACAGTTACGGGCCTGAAAAACTGTTTTTT.

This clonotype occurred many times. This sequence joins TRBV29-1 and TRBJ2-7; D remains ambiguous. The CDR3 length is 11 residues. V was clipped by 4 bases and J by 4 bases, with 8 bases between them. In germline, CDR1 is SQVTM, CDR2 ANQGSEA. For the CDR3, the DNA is TGCAGCGTTGTCCGAGCTTACGAGCAGTACTTC. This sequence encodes CSVVRAYEQYF.

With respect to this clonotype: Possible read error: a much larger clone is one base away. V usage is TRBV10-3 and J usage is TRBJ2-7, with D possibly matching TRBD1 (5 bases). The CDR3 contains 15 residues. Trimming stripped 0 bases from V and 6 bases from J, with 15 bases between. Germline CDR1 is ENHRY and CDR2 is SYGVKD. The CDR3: CAISESSGPFCEQYF. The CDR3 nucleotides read TGTGCCATCAGTGAGTCGTCAGGGCCCTTCTGCGAGCAGTACTTC.

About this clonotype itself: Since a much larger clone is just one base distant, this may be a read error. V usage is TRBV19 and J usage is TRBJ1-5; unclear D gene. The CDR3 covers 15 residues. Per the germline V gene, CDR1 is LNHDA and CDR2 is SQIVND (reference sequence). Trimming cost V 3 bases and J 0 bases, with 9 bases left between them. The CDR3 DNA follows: TGTGCCAGTAGTATGGGATCGATTAGCAATCAGCCCCAGCATTTT. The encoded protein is CASSMGSISNQPQHF.

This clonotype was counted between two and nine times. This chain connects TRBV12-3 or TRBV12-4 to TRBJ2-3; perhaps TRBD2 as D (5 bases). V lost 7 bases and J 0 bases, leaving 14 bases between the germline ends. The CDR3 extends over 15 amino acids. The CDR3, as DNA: TGTGCCAGCATTGAGGGCGGCCCTAGCACAGATACGCAGTATTTT. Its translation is CASIEGGPSTDTQYF.

The DNA of the CDR3 is TGTGCCAGCAGTTTTCACAGGCTACTCACCGGGGAGCTGTTTTTT. Translation: CASSFHRLLTGELFF. The chain couples TRBV27 to TRBJ2-2; tentatively, D is TRBD1 (5 bases). The CDR3 runs to 15 residues. Germline V gene data show CDR1 as MNHEY and CDR2 as SMNVEV (reference sequence). V gave up 3 bases and J gave up 4 bases, with 12 bases separating them.

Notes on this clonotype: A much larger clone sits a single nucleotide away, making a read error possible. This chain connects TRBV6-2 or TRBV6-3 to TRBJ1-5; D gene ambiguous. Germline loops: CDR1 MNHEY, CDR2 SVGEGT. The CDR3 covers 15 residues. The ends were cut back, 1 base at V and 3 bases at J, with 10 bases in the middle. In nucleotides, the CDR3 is TGTGCCAGCAGTTACTACGGCAGTGTCAATCAGCCCCAGCATTTT. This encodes CASSYYGSVNQPQHF.

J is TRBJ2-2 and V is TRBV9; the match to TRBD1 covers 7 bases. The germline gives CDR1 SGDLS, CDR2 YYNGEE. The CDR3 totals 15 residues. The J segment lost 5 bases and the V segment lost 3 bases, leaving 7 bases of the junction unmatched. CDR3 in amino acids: CASSEWDSKTGELFF. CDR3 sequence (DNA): TGTGCCAGCAGCGAATGGGACAGCAAAACCGGGGAGCTGTTTTTT.

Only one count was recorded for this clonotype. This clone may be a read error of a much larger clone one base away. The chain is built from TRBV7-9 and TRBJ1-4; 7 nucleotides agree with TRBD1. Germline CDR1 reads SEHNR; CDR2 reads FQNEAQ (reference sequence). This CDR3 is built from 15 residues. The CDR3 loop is CASSGTGDPNEKLLF. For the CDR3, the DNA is TGTGCCAGCAGCGGAACAGGGGACCCGAATGAAAAACTGCTTTTT.

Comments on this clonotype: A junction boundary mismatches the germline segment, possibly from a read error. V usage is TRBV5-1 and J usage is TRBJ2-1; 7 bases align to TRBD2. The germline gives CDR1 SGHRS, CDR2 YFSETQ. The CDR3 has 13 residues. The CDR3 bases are TGCGCCAGCAGCCCCCCGGGGGGTAATGTGCAGTTCTTC. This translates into CASSPPGGNVQFF.

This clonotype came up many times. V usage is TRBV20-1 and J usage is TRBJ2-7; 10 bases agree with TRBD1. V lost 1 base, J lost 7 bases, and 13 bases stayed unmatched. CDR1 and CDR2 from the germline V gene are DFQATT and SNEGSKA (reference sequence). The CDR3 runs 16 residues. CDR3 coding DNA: TGCAGTGCTAGAGTCCCTCGGGGGACAGGGGCCCCGGAGCAGTACTTC. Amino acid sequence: CSARVPRGTGAPEQYF.

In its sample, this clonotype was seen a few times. The CDR3 region has the DNA TGTGCCAGTAGCCAAGTTTCTTATAGCAATCAGCCCCAGCATTTT. This codes for CASSQVSYSNQPQHF. The chain carries TRBV19 and TRBJ1-5; the D is unclear. Per the germline V gene, CDR1 is LNHDA and CDR2 is SQIVND (reference sequence). This CDR3 has 15 residues. The ends were cut back, 6 bases at V and 0 bases at J, with 12 bases in the middle.

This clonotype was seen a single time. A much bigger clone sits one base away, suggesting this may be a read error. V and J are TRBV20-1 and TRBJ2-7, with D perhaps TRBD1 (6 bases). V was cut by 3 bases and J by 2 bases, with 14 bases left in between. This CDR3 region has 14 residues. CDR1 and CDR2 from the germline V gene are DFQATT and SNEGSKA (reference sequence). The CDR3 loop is CSASDHGQPYEQYF. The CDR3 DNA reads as TGCAGTGCTAGCGACCACGGACAGCCCTACGAGCAGTACTTC.